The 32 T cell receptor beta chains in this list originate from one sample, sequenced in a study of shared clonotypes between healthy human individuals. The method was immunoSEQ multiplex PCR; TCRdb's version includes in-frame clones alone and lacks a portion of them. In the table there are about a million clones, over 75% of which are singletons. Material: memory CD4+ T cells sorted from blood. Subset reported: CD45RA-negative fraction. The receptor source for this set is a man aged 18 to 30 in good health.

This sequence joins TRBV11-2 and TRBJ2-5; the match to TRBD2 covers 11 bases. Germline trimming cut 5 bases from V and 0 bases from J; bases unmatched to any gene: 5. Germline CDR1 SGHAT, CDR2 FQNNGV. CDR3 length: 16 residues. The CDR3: CASSPGLAANQETQYF. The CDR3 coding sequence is TGTGCCAGCAGCCCGGGACTAGCGGCAAACCAAGAGACCCAGTACTTC. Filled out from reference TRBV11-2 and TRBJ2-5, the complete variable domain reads EAGVAQSPRYKIIEKRQSVAFWCNPISGHATLYWYQQILGQGPKLLIQFQNNGVVDDSQLPKDRFSAERLKGVDSTLKIQPAKLEDSAVYLCASSPGLAANQETQYFGPGTRLLVL.

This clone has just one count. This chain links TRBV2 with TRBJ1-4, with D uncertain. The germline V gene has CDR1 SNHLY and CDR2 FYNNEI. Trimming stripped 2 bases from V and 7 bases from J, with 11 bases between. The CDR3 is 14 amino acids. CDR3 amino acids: CASSELGRVEKLFF. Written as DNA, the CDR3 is TGTGCCAGCAGTGAATTGGGTAGGGTTGAAAAACTGTTTTTT. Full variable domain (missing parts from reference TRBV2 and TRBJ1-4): EPEVTQTPSHQVTQMGQEVILRCVPISNHLYFYWYRQILGQKVEFLVSFYNNEISEKSEIFDDQFSVERPDGSNFTLKIRSTKLEDSAMYFCASSELGRVEKLFFGSGTQLSVL.

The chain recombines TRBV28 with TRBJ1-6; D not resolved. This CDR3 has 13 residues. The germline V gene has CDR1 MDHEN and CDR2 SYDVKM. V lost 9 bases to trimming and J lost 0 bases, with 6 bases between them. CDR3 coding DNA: TGTGCCAGTACCAGCTCCTATAATTCACCCCTCCACTTT. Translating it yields CASTSSYNSPLHF.

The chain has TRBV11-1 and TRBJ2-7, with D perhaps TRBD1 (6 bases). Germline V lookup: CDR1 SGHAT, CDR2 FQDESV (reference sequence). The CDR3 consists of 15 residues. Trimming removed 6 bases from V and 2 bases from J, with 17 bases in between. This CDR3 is CASSSSWTATYEQYF. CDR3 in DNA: TGTGCCAGCAGTTCAAGTTGGACAGCAACCTACGAGCAGTACTTC. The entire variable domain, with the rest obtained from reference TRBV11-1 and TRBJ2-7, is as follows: EAEVAQSPRYKITEKSQAVAFWCDPISGHATLYWYRQILGQGPELLVQFQDESVVDDSQLPKDRFSAERLKGVDSTLKIQPAELGDSAMYLCASSSSWTATYEQYFGPGTRLTVT.

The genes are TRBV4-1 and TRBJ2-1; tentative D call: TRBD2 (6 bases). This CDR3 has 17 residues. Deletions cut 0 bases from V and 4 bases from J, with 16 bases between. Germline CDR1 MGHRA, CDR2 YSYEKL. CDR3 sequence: CASSQDHGGTAYNEQFF. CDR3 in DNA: TGCGCCAGCAGCCAAGATCATGGTGGGACTGCTTACAATGAGCAGTTCTTC.

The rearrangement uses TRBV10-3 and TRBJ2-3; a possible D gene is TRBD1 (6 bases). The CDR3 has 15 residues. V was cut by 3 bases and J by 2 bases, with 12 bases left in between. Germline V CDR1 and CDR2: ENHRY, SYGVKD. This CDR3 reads CAISDNTGLTDTQYF. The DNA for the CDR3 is TGTGCCATCAGTGATAATACAGGGCTCACAGATACGCAGTATTTT.

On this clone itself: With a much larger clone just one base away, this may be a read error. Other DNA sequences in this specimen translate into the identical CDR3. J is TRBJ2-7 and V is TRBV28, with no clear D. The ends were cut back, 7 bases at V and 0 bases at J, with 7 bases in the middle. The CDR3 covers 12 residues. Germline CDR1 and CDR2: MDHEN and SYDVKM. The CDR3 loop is CASTGSSYEQYF. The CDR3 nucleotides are TGTGCCAGCACCGGCAGCTCCTACGAGCAGTACTTC.

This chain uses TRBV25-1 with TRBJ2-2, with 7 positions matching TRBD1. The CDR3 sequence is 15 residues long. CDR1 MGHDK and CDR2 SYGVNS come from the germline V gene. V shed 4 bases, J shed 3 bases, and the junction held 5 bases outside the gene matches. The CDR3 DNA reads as TGTGCCAGCAGTGCCTACAGGGGCGACACCGGGGAGCTGTTTTTT. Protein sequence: CASSAYRGDTGELFF.

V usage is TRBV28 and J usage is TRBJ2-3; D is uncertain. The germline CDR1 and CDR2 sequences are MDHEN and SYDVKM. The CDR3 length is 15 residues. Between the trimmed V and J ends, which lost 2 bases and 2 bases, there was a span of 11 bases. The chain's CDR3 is CASSLGQKVTDTQYF. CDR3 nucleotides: TGTGCCAGCAGTTTAGGGCAGAAAGTCACAGATACGCAGTATTTT.

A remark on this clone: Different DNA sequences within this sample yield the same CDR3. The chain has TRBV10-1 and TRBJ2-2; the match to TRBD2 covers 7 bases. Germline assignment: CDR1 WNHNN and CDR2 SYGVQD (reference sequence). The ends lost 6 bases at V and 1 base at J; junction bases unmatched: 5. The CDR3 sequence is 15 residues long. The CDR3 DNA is TGCGCCAGCAGCGGGGCTAGCGGGAACACCGGGGAGCTGTTTTTT. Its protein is CASSGASGNTGELFF.

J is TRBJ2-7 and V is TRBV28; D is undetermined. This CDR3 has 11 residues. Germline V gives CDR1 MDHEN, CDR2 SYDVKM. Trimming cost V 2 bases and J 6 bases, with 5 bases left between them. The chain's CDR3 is CASSLNREQYF. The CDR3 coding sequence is TGTGCCAGCAGTTTAAACCGCGAGCAGTACTTC.

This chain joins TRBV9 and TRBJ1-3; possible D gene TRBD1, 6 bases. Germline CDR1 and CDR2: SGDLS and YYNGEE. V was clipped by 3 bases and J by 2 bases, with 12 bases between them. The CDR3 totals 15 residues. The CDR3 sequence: CASSAQQGAGNTIYF. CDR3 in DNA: TGTGCCAGCAGCGCCCAACAGGGCGCTGGAAACACCATATATTTT. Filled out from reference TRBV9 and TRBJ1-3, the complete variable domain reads DSGVTQTPKHLITATGQRVTLRCSPRSGDLSVYWYQQSLDQGLQFLIQYYNGEERAKGNILERFSAQQFPDLHSELNLSSLELGDSALYFCASSAQQGAGNTIYFGEGSWLTVV.

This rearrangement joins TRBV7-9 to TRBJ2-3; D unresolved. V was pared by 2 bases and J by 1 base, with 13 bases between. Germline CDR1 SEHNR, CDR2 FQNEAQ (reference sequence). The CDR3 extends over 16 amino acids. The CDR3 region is CASSLYGVVGTDTQYF. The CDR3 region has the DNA TGTGCCAGCAGCTTATATGGGGTGGTGGGCACAGATACGCAGTATTTT.

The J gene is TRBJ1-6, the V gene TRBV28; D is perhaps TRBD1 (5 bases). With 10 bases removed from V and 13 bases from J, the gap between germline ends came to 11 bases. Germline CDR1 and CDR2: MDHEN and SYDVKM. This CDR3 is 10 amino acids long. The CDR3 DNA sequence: TGTGCCACTGGGGCTCTGCCCCTCCACTTT. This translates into CATGALPLHF. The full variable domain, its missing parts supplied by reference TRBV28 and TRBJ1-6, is DVKVTQSSRYLVKRTGEKVFLECVQDMDHENMFWYRQDPGLGLRLIYFSYDVKMKEKGDIPEGYSVSREKKERFSLILESASTNQTSMYLCATGALPLHFGNGTRLTVT.

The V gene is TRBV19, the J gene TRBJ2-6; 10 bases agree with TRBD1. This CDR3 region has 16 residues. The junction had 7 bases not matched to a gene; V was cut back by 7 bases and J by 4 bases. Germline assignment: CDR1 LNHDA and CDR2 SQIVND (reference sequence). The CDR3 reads CASTRGQGNGANVLTF. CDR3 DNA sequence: TGTGCCAGTACCCGGGGACAGGGGAACGGGGCCAACGTCCTGACTTTC.

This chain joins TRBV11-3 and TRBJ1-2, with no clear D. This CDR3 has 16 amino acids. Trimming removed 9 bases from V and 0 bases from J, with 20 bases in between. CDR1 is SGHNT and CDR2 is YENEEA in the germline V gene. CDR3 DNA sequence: TGTGCCAGTATAACCCGGTGGGTCCTTCCTAACTATGGCTACACCTTC. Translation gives CASITRWVLPNYGYTF.

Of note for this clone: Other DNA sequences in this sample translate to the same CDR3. The CDR3 nucleotides are TGCGCCAGCAGCTTGGACCAGGGAAACTATGGCTACACCTTC. It codes for CASSLDQGNYGYTF. The chain joins TRBV5-1 to TRBJ1-2; a weak D match, TRBD1 (5 bases). This CDR3 is 14 amino acids long. V was clipped by 0 bases and J by 2 bases, with 8 bases between them. CDR1 is SGHRS and CDR2 is YFSETQ in the germline V gene.

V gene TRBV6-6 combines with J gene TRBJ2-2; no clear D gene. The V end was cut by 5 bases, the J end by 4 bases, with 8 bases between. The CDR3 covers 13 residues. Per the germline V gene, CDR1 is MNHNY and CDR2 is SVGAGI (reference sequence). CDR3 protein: CASSNWGTGELFF. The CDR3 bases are TGTGCCAGCAGTAACTGGGGCACCGGGGAGCTGTTTTTT.

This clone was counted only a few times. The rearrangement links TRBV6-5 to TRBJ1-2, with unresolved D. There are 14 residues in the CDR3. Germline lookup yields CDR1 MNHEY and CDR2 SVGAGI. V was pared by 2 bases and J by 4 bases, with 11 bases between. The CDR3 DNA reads TGTGCCAGCAGTTACGCCGACGTCTCCTATGGCTACACCTTC. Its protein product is CASSYADVSYGYTF.

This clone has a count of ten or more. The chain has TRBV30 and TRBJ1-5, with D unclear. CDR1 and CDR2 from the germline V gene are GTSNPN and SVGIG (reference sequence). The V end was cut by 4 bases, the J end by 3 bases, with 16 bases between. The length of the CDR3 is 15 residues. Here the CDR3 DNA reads TGTGCCTGGACCACCCGTGGGCAGTACAATCAGCCCCAGCATTTT. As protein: CAWTTRGQYNQPQHF. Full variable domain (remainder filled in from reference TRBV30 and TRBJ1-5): SQTIHQWPATLVQPVGSPLSLECTVEGTSNPNLYWYRQAAGRGLQLLFYSVGIGQISSEVPQNLSASRPQDRQFILSSKKLLLSDSGFYLCAWTTRGQYNQPQHFGDGTRLSIL.

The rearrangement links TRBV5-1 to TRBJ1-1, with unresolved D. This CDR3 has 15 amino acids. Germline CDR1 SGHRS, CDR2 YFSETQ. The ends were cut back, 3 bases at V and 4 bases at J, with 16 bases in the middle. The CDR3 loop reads CASSSQSTAGTEAFF. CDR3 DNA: TGCGCCAGCAGCTCTCAGTCGACGGCGGGCACTGAAGCTTTCTTT.

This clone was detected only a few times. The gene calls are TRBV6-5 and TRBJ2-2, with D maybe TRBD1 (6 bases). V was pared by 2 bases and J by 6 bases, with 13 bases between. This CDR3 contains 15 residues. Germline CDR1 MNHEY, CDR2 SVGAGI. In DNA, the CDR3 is TGTGCCAGCAGTTACGGGGGACAAAGATCCGGGGAGCTGTTTTTT. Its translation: CASSYGGQRSGELFF.

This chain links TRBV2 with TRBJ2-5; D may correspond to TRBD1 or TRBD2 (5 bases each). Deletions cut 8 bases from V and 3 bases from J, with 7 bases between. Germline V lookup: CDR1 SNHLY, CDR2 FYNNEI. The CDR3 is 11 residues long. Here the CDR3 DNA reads TGTGCCAGCGTGGGGGAAGAGACCCAGTACTTC. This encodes CASVGEETQYF.

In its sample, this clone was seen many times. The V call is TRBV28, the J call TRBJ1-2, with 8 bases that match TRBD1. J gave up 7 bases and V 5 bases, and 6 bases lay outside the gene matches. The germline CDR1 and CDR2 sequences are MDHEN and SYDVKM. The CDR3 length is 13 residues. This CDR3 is CASSPRTGFGYTF. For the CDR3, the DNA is TGTGCCAGCAGTCCGAGGACAGGGTTTGGCTACACCTTC.

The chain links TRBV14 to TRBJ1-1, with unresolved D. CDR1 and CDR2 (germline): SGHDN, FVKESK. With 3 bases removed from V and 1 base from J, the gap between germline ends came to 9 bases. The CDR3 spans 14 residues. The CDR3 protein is CASSQGPANTEAFF. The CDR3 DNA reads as TGTGCCAGCAGCCAGGGCCCCGCGAACACTGAAGCTTTCTTT.

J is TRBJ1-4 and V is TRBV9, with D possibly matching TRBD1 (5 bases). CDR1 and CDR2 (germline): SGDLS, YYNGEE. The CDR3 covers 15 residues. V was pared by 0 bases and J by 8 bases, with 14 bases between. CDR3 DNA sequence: TGTGCCAGCAGCGTAGCTTCCAGGGTGTCGGAAAAACTGTTTTTT. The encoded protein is CASSVASRVSEKLFF.

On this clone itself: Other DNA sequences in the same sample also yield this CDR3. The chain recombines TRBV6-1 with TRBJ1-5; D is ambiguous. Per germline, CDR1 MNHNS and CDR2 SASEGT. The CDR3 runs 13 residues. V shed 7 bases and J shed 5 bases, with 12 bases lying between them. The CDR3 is CASTHGPDQPQHF. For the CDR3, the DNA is TGTGCCAGCACCCACGGGCCCGATCAGCCCCAGCATTTT.

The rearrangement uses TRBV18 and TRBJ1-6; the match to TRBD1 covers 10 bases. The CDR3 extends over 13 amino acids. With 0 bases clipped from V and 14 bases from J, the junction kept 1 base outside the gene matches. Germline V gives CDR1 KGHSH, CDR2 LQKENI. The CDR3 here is CASSPPGQGSLHF. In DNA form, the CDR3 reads TGTGCCAGCTCACCACCGGGACAGGGGTCCCTCCACTTT. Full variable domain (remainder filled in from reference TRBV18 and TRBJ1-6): NAGVMQNPRHLVRRRGQEARLRCSPMKGHSHVYWYRQLPEEGLKFMVYLQKENIIDESGMPKERFSAEFPKEGPSILRIQQVVRGDSAAYFCASSPPGQGSLHFGNGTRLTVT.

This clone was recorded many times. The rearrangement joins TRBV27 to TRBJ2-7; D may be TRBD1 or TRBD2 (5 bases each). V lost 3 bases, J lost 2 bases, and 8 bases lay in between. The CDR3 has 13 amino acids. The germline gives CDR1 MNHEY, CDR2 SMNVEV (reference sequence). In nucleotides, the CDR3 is TGTGCCAGCAGTTTGGGGGTCACCTACGAGCAGTACTTC. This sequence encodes CASSLGVTYEQYF.

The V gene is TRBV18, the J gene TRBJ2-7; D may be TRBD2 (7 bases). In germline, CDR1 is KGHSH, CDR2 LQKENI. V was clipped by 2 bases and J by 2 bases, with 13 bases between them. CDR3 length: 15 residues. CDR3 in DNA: TGTGCCAGCTCACCAGGAGGGGGAGGGACCTACGAGCAGTACTTC. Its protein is CASSPGGGGTYEQYF.

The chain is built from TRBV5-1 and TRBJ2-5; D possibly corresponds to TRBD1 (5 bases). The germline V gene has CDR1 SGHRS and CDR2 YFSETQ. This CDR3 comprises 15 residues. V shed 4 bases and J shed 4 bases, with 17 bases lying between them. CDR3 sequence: CASSRSWQRGETQYF. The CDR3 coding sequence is TGCGCCAGCAGCCGTTCGTGGCAAAGGGGAGAGACCCAGTACTTC.

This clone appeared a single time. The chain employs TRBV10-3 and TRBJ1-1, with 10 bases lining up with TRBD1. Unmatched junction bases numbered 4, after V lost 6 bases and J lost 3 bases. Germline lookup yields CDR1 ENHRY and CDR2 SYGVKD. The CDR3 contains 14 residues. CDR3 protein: CAISRTGGDTEAFF. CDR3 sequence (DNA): TGTGCCATCAGCCGGACAGGGGGTGACACTGAAGCTTTCTTT.